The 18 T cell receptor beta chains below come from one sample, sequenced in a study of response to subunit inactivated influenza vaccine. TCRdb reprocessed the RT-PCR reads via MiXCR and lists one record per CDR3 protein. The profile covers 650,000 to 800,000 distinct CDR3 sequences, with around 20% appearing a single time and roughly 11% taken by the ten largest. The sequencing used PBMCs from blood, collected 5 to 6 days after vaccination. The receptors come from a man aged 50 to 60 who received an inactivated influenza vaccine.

Here the CDR3 reads CASSLSATSGQETQYF. Written as DNA, the CDR3 is TGTGCCAGCAGCCTGTCCGCGACTAGCGGCCAAGAGACCCAGTACTTC. The chain links TRBV7-9 to TRBJ2-5; TRBD2 matches 9 bases. The ends lost 5 bases at V and 1 base at J; junction bases unmatched: 8. The V gene's germline CDR1 is SEHNR and CDR2 FQNEAQ (reference sequence). This CDR3 spans 16 amino acids.

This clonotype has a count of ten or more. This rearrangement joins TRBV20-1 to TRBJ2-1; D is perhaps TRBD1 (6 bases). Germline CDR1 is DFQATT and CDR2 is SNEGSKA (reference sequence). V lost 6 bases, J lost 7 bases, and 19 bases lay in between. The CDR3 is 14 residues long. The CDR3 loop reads CSAVERQVRNEQFF. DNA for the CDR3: TGCAGTGCAGTCGAGCGACAGGTCCGGAATGAGCAGTTCTTC.

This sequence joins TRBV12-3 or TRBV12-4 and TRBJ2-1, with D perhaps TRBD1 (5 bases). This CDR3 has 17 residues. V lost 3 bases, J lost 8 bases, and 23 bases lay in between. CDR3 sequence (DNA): TGTGCCAGCAGTTTGGATTTACGGCAGGGTCGTTCGTATGAGCAGTTCTTC. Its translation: CASSLDLRQGRSYEQFF.

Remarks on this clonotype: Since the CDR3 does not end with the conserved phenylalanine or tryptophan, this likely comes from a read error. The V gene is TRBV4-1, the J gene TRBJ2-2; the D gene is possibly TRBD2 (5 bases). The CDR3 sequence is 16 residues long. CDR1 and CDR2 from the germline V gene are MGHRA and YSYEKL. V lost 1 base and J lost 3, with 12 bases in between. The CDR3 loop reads CASSQGLGLYTGELFS. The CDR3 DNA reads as TGCGCCAGCAGCCAAGGCCTTGGACTTTACACCGGGGAGCTGTTTTCT.

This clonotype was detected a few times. The CDR3 DNA sequence: TGTGCCAGCAGCTCAGTCACGTCGGGGGGGCCGAGCTCCTACAATGAGCAGTTCTTC. Encoded protein: CASSSVTSGGPSSYNEQFF. This chain uses TRBV11-1 with TRBJ2-1; 8 bases line up with TRBD2. The CDR3 spans 19 residues. Germline-derived CDR1 and CDR2 are SGHAT and FQDESV (reference sequence). Trimming removed 4 bases from V and 0 bases from J; junction bases left unmatched: 14.

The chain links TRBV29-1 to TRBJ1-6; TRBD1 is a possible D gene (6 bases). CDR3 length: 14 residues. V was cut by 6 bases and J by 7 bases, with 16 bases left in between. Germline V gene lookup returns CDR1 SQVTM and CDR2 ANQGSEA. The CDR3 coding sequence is TGCAGCGTGGCGGCGGGACAAACAAATTCACCCCTCCACTTT. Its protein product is CSVAAGQTNSPLHF. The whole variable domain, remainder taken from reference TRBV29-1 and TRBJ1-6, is SAVISQKPSRDICQRGTSLTIQCQVDSQVTMMFWYRQQPGQSLTLIATANQGSEATYESGFVIDKFPISRPNLTFSTLTVSNMSPEDSSIYLCSVAAGQTNSPLHFGNGTRLTVT.

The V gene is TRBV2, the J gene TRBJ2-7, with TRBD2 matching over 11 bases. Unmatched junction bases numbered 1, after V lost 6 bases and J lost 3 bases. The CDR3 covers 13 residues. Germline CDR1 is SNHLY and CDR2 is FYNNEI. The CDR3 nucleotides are TGTGCCAGCAGGACTAGCGGGAACTACGAGCAGTACTTC. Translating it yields CASRTSGNYEQYF.

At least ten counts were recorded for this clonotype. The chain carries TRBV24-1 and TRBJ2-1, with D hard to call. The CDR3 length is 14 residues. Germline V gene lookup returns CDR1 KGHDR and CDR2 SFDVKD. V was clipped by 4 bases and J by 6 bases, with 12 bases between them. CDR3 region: CATSDSPSFNEQFF. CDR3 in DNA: TGTGCCACCAGTGACTCGCCAAGCTTCAATGAGCAGTTCTTC.

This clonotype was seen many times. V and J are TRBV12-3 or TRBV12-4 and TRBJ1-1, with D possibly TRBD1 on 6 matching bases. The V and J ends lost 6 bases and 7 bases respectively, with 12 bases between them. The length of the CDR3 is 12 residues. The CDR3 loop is CASRLQGLEAFF. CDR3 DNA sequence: TGTGCCAGCAGGCTACAGGGCCTTGAAGCTTTCTTT.

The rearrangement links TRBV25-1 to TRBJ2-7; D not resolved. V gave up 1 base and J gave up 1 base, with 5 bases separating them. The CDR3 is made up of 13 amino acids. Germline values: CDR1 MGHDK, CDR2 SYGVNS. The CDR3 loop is CASSESGSYEQYF. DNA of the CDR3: TGTGCCAGCAGTGAATCGGGTTCCTACGAGCAGTACTTC.

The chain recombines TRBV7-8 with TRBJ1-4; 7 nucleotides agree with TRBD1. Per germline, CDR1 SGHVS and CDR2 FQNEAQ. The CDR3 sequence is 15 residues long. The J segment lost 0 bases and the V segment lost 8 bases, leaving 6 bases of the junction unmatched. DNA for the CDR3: TGTGCCAGCCGACAGGGAACCCCAACTAATGAAAAACTGTTTTTT. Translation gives CASRQGTPTNEKLFF. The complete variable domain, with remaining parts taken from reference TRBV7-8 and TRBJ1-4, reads GAGVSQSPRYKVAKRGQDVALRCDPISGHVSLFWYQQALGQGPEFLTYFQNEAQLDKSGLPSDRFFAERPEGSVSTLKIQRTQQEDSAVYLCASRQGTPTNEKLFFGSGTQLSVL.

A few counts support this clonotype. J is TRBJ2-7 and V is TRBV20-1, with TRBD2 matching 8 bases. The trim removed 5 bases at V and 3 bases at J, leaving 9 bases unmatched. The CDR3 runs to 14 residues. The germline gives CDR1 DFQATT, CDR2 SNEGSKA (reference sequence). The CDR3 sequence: CSADLGSGNYEQYF. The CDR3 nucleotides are TGCAGTGCTGACCTCGGTAGCGGGAACTACGAGCAGTACTTC.

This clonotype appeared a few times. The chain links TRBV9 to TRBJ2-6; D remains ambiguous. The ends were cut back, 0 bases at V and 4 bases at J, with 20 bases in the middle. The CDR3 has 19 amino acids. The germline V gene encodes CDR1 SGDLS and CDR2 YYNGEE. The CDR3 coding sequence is TGTGCCAGCAGCGTAGGTCCTGTAGGTTTCGGTTCCGGGGCCAACGTCCTGACTTTC. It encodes CASSVGPVGFGSGANVLTF.

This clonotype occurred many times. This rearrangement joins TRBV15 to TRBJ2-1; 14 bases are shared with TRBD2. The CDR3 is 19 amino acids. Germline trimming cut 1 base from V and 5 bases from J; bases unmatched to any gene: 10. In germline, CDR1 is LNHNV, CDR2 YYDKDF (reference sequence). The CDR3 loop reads CATSRGGTSGSRGDNEQFF. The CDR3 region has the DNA TGTGCCACCAGCAGAGGGGGGACTAGCGGGAGTCGGGGTGACAATGAGCAGTTCTTC.

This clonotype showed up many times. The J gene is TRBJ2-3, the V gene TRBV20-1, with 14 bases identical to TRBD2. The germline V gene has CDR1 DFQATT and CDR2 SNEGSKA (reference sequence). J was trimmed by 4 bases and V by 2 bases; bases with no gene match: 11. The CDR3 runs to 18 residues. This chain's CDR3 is CSARLGLAGVRAPDTQYF. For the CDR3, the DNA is TGCAGTGCTAGACTGGGACTAGCGGGAGTTAGGGCCCCAGATACGCAGTATTTT.

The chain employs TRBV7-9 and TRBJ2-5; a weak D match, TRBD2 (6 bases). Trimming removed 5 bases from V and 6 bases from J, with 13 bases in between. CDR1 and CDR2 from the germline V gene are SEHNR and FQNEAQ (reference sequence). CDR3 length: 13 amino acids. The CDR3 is CASSPIGGQTQYF. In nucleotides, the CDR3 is TGTGCCAGCAGCCCCATCGGGGGTCAGACCCAGTACTTC.

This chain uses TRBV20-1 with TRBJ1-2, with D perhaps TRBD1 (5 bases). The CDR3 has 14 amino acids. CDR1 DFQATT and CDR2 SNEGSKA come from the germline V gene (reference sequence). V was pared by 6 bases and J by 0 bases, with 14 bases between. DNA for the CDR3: TGCAGTGCCCTCCTGACAGATGCTAACTATGGCTACACCTTC. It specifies CSALLTDANYGYTF.

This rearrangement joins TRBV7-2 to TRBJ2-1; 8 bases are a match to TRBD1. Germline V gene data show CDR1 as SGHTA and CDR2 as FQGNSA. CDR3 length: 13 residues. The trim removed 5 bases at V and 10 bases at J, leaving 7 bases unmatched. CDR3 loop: CASSPDREAEQFF. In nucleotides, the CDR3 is TGTGCCAGCAGCCCGGACAGGGAGGCAGAGCAGTTCTTC.